The next 5 T cell receptor beta chains were all read from a single sample in a study of beta chain features in type 1 diabetes. All of the isolated RNA was reverse transcribed, so expressed TCRB transcripts were sequenced. Sequencing used immunoSEQ multiplex PCR; TCRdb keeps in-frame clones, though not all of them. The profile covers 150,000 or so clones, with roughly 50% appearing a single time and 0.35% to 0.5% taken by the ten largest. Sequencing was performed on Tregs from blood. These receptors all come from a man between 18 and 35 years old in good health.

The chain couples TRBV9 to TRBJ2-3, with D perhaps matching TRBD2 (6 bases). The CDR3 consists of 13 residues. V lost 4 bases, J lost 5 bases, and 11 bases lay in between. Germline loops: CDR1 SGDLS, CDR2 YYNGEE. As DNA, the CDR3 is TGTGCCAGCAGCTGGAGACTAGGAGATACGCAGTATTTT. Translating gives CASSWRLGDTQYF. Full variable domain (remainder filled in from reference TRBV9 and TRBJ2-3): DSGVTQTPKHLITATGQRVTLRCSPRSGDLSVYWYQQSLDQGLQFLIQYYNGEERAKGNILERFSAQQFPDLHSELNLSSLELGDSALYFCASSWRLGDTQYFGPGTRLTVL.

The genes are TRBV7-3 and TRBJ2-1, with a weak D call TRBD1 (6 bases). This CDR3 is 14 amino acids long. The germline V and J ends were trimmed by 2 bases and 10 bases, with 15 bases remaining between them. Germline CDR1 and CDR2: SGHTA and FQGTGA. As DNA, the CDR3 is TGTGCCAGCAGCTTATACCGTACAGGGTACGAGCAGTTCTTC. Translating gives CASSLYRTGYEQFF.

J is TRBJ1-2 and V is TRBV19; D ambiguous. The CDR3 totals 12 residues. CDR1 is LNHDA, CDR2 SQIVND, per germline (reference sequence). Deletions cut 4 bases from V and 2 bases from J, with 5 bases between. In nucleotides, the CDR3 is TGTGCCAGTAGTAACGCGAACTATGGCTACACCTTC. This translates into CASSNANYGYTF.

This rearrangement joins TRBV4-2 to TRBJ2-2; 9 nucleotides line up with TRBD2. Germline V gives CDR1 LGHNA, CDR2 YNFKEQ. The CDR3 runs 15 residues. The trim removed 0 bases at V and 7 bases at J, leaving 3 bases unmatched. The CDR3 coding sequence is TGTGCCAGCAGCCAAGACCTAGCGGGATTCGGGGAGCTGTTTTTT. It encodes CASSQDLAGFGELFF.

This clone was seen more than once but under ten times. Mismatch with germline at one junction end may stem from a read error. DNA for the CDR3: TGTGCTAGCAGCCCCAGCCGGCGGCAGGGGCTCGAGACCCAGTACTTC. Its protein product is CASSPSRRQGLETQYF. This sequence joins TRBV7-7 and TRBJ2-5, with D maybe TRBD1 (6 bases). The CDR3 loop spans 16 amino acids. Germline CDR1 SSHAT, CDR2 FNYEAQ (reference sequence). Full variable domain (missing parts from reference TRBV7-7 and TRBJ2-5): GAGVSQSPRYKVTKRGQDVTLRCDPISSHATLYWYQQALGQGPEFLTYFNYEAQPDKSGLPSDRFSAERPEGSISTLTIQRTEQRDSAMYRCASSPSRRQGLETQYFGPGTRLLVL.